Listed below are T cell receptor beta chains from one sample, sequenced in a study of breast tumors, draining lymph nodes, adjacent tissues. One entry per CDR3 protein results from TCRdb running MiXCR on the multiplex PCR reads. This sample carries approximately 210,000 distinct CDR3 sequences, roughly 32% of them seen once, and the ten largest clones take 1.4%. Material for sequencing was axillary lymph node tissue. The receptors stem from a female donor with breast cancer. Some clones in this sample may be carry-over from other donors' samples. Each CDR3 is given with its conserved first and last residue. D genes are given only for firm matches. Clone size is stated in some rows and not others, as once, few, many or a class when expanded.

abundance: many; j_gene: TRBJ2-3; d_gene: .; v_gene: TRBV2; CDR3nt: TGTGCCAGCATGGGGGATAGCACAGATACGCAGTATTTT; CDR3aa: CASMGDSTDTQYF
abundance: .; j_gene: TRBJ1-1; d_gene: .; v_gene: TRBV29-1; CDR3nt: TGCAGCGTTCGTCATCCGAACACTGAAGCTTTCTTT; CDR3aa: CSVRHPNTEAFF
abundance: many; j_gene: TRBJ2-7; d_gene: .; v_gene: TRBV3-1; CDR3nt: TGTGCCAGCAGCCAAGCCACTTCCTACGAGCAGTACTTC; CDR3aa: CASSQATSYEQYF
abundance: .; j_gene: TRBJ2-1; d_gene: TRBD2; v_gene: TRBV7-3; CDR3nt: TGTGCCTGGAGTGGTCCGGGTTCGGGAGGGCCGGGCAATGAGCAGTTCTTC; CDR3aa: CAWSGPGSGGPGNEQFF
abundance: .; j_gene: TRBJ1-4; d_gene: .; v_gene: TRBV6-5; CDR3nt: TGTGCCAGCAGTCCCCACGGGTGGGCATTCGGTGAAAAACTGTTTTTT; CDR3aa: CASSPHGWAFGEKLFF
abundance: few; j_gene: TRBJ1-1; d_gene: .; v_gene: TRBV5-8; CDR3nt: TGTGCCAGCAGCTTCTCCAGGGTAGGGACTGAAGCTTTCTTT; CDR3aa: CASSFSRVGTEAFF
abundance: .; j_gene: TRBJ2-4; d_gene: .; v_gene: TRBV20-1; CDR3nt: TGCAGTGCTAGCGGGAGACCAAACAAAAACATTCAGTACTTC; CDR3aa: CSASGRPNKNIQYF
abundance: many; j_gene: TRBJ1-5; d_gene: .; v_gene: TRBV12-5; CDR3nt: TGTGCTAGTGGCTCGGATCAGCCCCAGCATTTT; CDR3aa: CASGSDQPQHF
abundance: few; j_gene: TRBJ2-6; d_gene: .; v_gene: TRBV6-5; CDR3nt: TGTGCCAGCAGTCACTCAGTCTCTGGGGCCAACGTCCTGACTTTC; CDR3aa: CASSHSVSGANVLTF
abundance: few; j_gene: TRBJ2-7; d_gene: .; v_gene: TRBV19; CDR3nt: TGTGCCAGTAGTAGGGGGAGGAACCGGGACGAGCGGTATTTC; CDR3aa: CASSRGRNRDERYF
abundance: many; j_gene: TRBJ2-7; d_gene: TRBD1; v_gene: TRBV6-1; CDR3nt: TGTGCCAGCAGAGGGACAGGGAGGTACGAGCAGTACTTC; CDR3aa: CASRGTGRYEQYF
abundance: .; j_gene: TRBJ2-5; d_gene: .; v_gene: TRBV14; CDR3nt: TGTGCCAGCAGCCTATTAGGAGACGAGCAGTACCAAGAGACCCAGTACTTC; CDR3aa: CASSLLGDEQYQETQYF
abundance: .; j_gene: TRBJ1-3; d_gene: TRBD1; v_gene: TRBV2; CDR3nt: TGTGCCAGCAGCCGAGACAGGGAGGGAAACACCACATATTTT; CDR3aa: CASSRDREGNTTYF
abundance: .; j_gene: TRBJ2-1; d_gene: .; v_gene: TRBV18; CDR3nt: TGTGCCAGCTCACCCTTTCCCAGAACGGGCGAGCTGTTCTTC; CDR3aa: CASSPFPRTGELFF
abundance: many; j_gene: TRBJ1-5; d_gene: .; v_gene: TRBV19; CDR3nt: TGTGCCAGTAGTATACAGGGAAAAGGGAATCAGCCCCAGCATTTT; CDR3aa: CASSIQGKGNQPQHF
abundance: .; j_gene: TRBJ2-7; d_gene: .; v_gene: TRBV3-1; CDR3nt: TGTGCCAGCAGCACTCGGACTTCGGTCAACGAGCAGTACTTC; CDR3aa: CASSTRTSVNEQYF
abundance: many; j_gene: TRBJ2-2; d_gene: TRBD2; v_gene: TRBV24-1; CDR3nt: TGTGCCACCAGTGAGCCGGGACTAGCGCGTACCGGGGAGCTGTTTTTT; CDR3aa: CATSEPGLARTGELFF
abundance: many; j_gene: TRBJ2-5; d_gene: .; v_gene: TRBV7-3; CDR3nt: TGTGCCAGCAGCTTTAGCAGGGCTGAGACCCAGTACTTC; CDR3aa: CASSFSRAETQYF
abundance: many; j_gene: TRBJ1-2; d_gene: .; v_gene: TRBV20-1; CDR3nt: TGCAGTGCTACTCGGGACGGATACTATGGCTACACCTTC; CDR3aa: CSATRDGYYGYTF
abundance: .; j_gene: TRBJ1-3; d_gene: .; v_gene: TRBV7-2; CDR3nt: TGTGCCAGCAGCTATCCGGGCCGGCCTGGAAACACCATATATTTT; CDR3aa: CASSYPGRPGNTIYF
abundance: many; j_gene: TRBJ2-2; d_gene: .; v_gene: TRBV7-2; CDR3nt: TGTGCCAGCAGCTTAGCGGGGGGACCCAACACCGGGGAGCTGTTTTTT; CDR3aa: CASSLAGGPNTGELFF
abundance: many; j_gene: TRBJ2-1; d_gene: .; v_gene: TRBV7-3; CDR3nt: TGTGCCAGCAGCTTAGGGCCCGCCAAGATAAATGAGCAGTTCTTC; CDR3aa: CASSLGPAKINEQFF
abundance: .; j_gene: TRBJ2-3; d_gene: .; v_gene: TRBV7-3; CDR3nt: TGTGCCAGCAGCTTGGGCGGGGGCACAGGTATGCAGTATTTT; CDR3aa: CASSLGGGTGMQYF
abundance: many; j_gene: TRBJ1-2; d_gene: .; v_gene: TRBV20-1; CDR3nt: TGCAGTGCTGCGGGGGGGACTGACTATGGCTACACCTTC; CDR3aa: CSAAGGTDYGYTF
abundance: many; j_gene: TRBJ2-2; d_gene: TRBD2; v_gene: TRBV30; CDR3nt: TGTGCCTGGAGTACTAGCGGAACCTACACCGGGGAGCTGTTTTTT; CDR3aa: CAWSTSGTYTGELFF
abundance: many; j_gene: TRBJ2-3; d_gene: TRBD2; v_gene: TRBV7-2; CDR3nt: TGTGCCAGCAGCTCCTTAGCGGGAGTCGATACGCAGTATTTT; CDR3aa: CASSSLAGVDTQYF
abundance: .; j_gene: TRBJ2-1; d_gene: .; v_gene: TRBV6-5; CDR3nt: TGTGCCAGCAGTCCGGGTGGACTGAACAATGAGCAGTTCTTC; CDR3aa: CASSPGGLNNEQFF
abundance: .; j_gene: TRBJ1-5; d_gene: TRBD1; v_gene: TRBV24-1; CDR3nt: TGTGCCACCAGTGATTTGTCAGGGGGCACTGACAATCAGCCCCAGCATTTT; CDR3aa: CATSDLSGGTDNQPQHF
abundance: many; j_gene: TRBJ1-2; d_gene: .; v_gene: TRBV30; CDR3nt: TGTGCCTGTGGACAGACGAAAGGCTACACCTTC; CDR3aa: CACGQTKGYTF
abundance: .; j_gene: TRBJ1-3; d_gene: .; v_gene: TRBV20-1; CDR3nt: TGCAGTGCGCCCTGGACAGCGGAGAACACCATATATTTT; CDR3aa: CSAPWTAENTIYF
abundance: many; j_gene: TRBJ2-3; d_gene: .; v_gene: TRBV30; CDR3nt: TGTGCCTCCGGACAGCCGCAGTATTTT; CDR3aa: CASGQPQYF
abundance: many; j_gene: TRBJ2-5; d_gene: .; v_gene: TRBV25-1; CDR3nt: TGTGCCAGCACCCCCCGGGACGGATCTCAAGAGACCCAGTACTTC; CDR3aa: CASTPRDGSQETQYF
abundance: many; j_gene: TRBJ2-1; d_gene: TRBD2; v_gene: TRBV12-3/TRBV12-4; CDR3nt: TGTGCCAGCACGGGGCTAGCGGGAACAACGAATGAGCAGTTCTTC; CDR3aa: CASTGLAGTTNEQFF
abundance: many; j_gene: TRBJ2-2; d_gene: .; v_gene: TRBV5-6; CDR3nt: TGTGCCAGCAGGGTTTCTCGGACCGGGGAGCTGTTTTTT; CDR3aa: CASRVSRTGELFF
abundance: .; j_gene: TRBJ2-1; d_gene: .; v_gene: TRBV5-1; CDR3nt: TGCGCCAGCAGCGTGTTGAGCGAGAATAATGAGCAGTTCTTC; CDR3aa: CASSVLSENNEQFF
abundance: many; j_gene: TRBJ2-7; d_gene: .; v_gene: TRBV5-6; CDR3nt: TGTGCCAGCAGCTTCGTACAGTCCTCTTCCTACGAGCAGTACTTC; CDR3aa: CASSFVQSSSYEQYF
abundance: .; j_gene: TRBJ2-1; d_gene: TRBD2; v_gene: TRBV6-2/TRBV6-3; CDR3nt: TGTGCCAGCAATCCCCGCTTAGCGGGAGCCCACAATGAGCAGTTCTTC; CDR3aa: CASNPRLAGAHNEQFF
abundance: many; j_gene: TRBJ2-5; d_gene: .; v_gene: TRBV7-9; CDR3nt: TGTGCCAGCAGCTCCGGACCCGAAGAGACCCAGTACTTC; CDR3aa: CASSSGPEETQYF
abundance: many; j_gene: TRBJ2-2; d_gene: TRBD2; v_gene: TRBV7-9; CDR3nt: TGTGCCAGCAGCTTAAGCGGGAGGTACACCGGGGAGCTGTTTTTT; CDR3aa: CASSLSGRYTGELFF
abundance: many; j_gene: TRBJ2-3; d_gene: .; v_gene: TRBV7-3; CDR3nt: TGTGCCAGCAGCTTAAATCTAGGCGCGGATACGCAGTATTTT; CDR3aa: CASSLNLGADTQYF
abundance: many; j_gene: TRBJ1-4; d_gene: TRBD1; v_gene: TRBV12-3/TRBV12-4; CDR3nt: TGTGCCAGCAGGACCGGGACAGGGGCTAATGAAAAACTGTTTTTT; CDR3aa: CASRTGTGANEKLFF
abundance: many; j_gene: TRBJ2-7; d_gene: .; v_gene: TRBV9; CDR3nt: TGTGCCAGCAGCGTAGATGTCTCCCACCGGGGAAACGAGCAGTACTTC; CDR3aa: CASSVDVSHRGNEQYF
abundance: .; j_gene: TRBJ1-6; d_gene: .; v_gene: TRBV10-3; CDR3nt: .; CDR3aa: CATAREDPYICSAVGGSSPLHF
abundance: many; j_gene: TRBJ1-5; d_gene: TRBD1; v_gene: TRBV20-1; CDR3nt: TGCAGTGCTAGAGATACGAGGGGGCCATTTCAGCCCCAGCATTTT; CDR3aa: CSARDTRGPFQPQHF